The clone carrying this T cell receptor beta chain has only a few counts. What it binds is not known. J was trimmed by 6 bases and V by 5 bases; bases with no gene match: 4. The CDR3 totals 15 residues. Each CDR3 protein is one row after TCRdb ran MiXCR on the 5' RACE reads. The table lists approximately 700,000 distinct CDR3 sequences, 15% to 20% of them singletons. These data belong to a study of identical twins. Findings and limits, study-wide: Researchers reported excess low generation probability among twin-shared out-of-frame alpha sequences. Excess sharing by twins proved weaker in beta out-of-frame sequences.

The data also belong to a second study, concerning T cells expressing NK-cell markers. From that study: Underlying the TCR beta repertoires were sorted CD3+CD56+NKG2C+, CD3+CD56+NKG2C- and CD3+CD56-NKG2C+ T cells.

The TCR was taken from a woman between 18 and 29 years old in good health. The chain employs TRBV12-3 or TRBV12-4 and TRBJ1-6, with 10 bases identical to TRBD1. Sequencing input: PBMCs. The CDR3 nucleotides are TGTGCCAGCAGTCCAAGACAGGGGGCTAATTCACCCCTCCACTTT. Its protein is CASSPRQGANSPLHF.